One and the same sample provided the 19 T cell receptor beta chains below, sequenced in a study of T cells after yellow fever vaccination. TCRdb re-derived calls from the 5' RACE reads in MiXCR, one entry per CDR3 protein. The sample records roughly 500,000 distinct CDR3 sequences, less than 20% being singletons. The specimen comprised PBMCs, sampled 15 days after the yellow fever booster vaccination. The receptors come from a man aged 25 to 40 who received the YFV17D yellow fever vaccine.

This chain joins TRBV11-2 and TRBJ2-5; no reliable D call. The V end lost 2 bases, the J end lost 6 bases, and 4 bases lay between the germline ends. Per the germline V gene, CDR1 is SGHAT and CDR2 is FQNNGV. This CDR3 is 11 amino acids long. In nucleotides, the CDR3 is TGTGCCAGCAGCTTAATAAAGACCCAGTACTTC. Protein: CASSLIKTQYF. Complete variable domain (other parts from reference TRBV11-2 and TRBJ2-5): EAGVAQSPRYKIIEKRQSVAFWCNPISGHATLYWYQQILGQGPKLLIQFQNNGVVDDSQLPKDRFSAERLKGVDSTLKIQPAKLEDSAVYLCASSLIKTQYFGPGTRLLVL.

This clonotype was found a few times. This chain links TRBV4-3 with TRBJ2-7, with D possibly TRBD2 on 7 matching bases. CDR1 is LGHNA and CDR2 is YSLEER in the germline V gene. Trimming took off 0 bases at V and 9 bases at J, with 9 bases between the two ends. The CDR3 spans 12 residues. CDR3 sequence (DNA): TGCGCCAGCAGCCAAGAGGGGGGGGCGCAGTACTTC. It encodes CASSQEGGAQYF.

This clonotype was observed a few times. J is TRBJ2-6 and V is TRBV9, with a weak D call TRBD1 (6 bases). In germline, CDR1 is SGDLS, CDR2 YYNGEE. This CDR3 has 18 amino acids. The germline V and J ends were trimmed by 3 bases and 1 base, with 17 bases remaining between them. The CDR3 sequence: CASSDGQRALSGANVLTF. The CDR3 DNA reads TGTGCCAGCAGCGATGGACAGCGAGCTCTTTCTGGGGCCAACGTCCTGACTTTC. Full variable domain (remainder filled in from reference TRBV9 and TRBJ2-6): DSGVTQTPKHLITATGQRVTLRCSPRSGDLSVYWYQQSLDQGLQFLIQYYNGEERAKGNILERFSAQQFPDLHSELNLSSLELGDSALYFCASSDGQRALSGANVLTFGAGSRLTVL.

This clonotype came up a few times. The CDR3: CASIDREDYGYTF. The CDR3 DNA reads as TGCGCCAGCATAGACAGGGAGGACTATGGCTACACCTTC. The chain joins TRBV4-3 to TRBJ1-2, with 7 bases identical to TRBD1. The germline V gene encodes CDR1 LGHNA and CDR2 YSLEER. CDR3 size: 13 residues. Trimming took 7 bases from V and 3 from J; bases not matched to a gene: 5.

The chain is built from TRBV5-1 and TRBJ1-6, with 7 bases matching TRBD1. This CDR3 contains 17 residues. Per germline, CDR1 SGHRS and CDR2 YFSETQ. V shed 0 bases and J 8 bases; nucleotides not matched to a gene: 11. This chain's CDR3 is CASSLAGQESSYSPLHF. CDR3 in DNA: TGCGCCAGCAGCTTGGCCGGACAGGAATCTTCGTATTCACCCCTCCACTTT.

The chain is built from TRBV6-1 and TRBJ2-5; D tentatively fits TRBD1 or TRBD2 (5 bases each). The CDR3 is 16 residues long. The V end lost 1 base, the J end lost 2 bases, and 14 bases lay between the germline ends. Germline V gene sequence: CDR1 MNHNS, CDR2 SASEGT. CDR3 DNA: TGTGCCAGCAGTGAAGGGATCGGGGCGACACAAGAGACCCAGTACTTC. It encodes CASSEGIGATQETQYF.

This clonotype was observed a handful of times. The gene calls are TRBV5-1 and TRBJ2-1; 8 bases map to TRBD2. V trimming: 0 bases; J trimming: 6 bases; junction bases outside the gene matches: 5. The CDR3 has 15 amino acids. Germline V gives CDR1 SGHRS, CDR2 YFSETQ. CDR3 DNA: TGCGCCAGCAGCTTGGAACAGCGGGAGAGCAATGAGCAGTTCTTC. It yields the protein CASSLEQRESNEQFF. The full variable domain, rest sourced from reference TRBV5-1 and TRBJ2-1, is KAGVTQTPRYLIKTRGQQVTLSCSPISGHRSVSWYQQTPGQGLQFLFEYFSETQRNKGNFPGRFSGRQFSNSRSEMNVSTLELGDSALYLCASSLEQRESNEQFFGPGTRLTVL.

This chain joins TRBV6-1 and TRBJ2-7, with D possibly being TRBD1 or TRBD2 (5 bases each). V lost 5 bases and J lost 2, with 13 bases in between. The CDR3 length is 14 residues. The germline CDR1 and CDR2 sequences are MNHNS and SASEGT. The CDR3 nucleotides read TGTGCCAGCAGTAGGGACGTCCGGCCCTACGAGCAGTACTTC. This encodes CASSRDVRPYEQYF.

CDR3 nucleotides: TGTGCCAGCAGATGGGCCTACGAGCAGTACTTC. This translates into CASRWAYEQYF. The chain joins TRBV6-2 or TRBV6-3 to TRBJ2-7; no clear D gene. From germline, CDR1 is MNHEY and CDR2 SVGEGT. The CDR3 has 11 amino acids. V lost 6 bases and J lost 2, with 5 bases in between.

This chain uses TRBV19 with TRBJ2-2; 8 bases align to TRBD1. From germline, CDR1 is LNHDA and CDR2 SQIVND (reference sequence). With V trimmed by 7 bases and J by 5 bases, 6 bases remained unmatched. This CDR3 has 14 amino acids. The CDR3 here is CASNDRGRTGELFF. The DNA of the CDR3 is TGTGCCAGTAATGACAGGGGACGAACCGGGGAGCTGTTTTTT.

CDR3 in DNA: TGTGCCAGCAGCCAAGATATTAGGCAGCCCCAGCATTTT. Its protein is CASSQDIRQPQHF. This sequence joins TRBV4-2 and TRBJ1-5; unclear D gene. The CDR3 has 13 amino acids. Germline V CDR1 and CDR2: LGHNA, YNFKEQ. V lost 0 bases and J lost 7, with 7 bases in between.

CDR3 DNA: TGTGCCAGCAGCTTAGATAAAAGCGAGCGAACCCATTACGAGCAGTACTTC. Translation: CASSLDKSERTHYEQYF. The chain carries TRBV11-3 and TRBJ2-7; D gene ambiguous. Germline V gene sequence: CDR1 SGHNT, CDR2 YENEEA. V was clipped by 0 bases and J by 4 bases, with 19 bases between them. This CDR3 spans 17 amino acids.

This chain uses TRBV20-1 with TRBJ2-5; TRBD1 or TRBD2 may be the D gene (5 bases each). CDR3 length: 15 amino acids. The ends were cut back, 0 bases at V and 2 bases at J, with 13 bases in the middle. Germline loops: CDR1 DFQATT, CDR2 SNEGSKA (reference sequence). CDR3 nucleotide sequence: TGCAGTGCTAGAGATACGGCAGGGAGTCAAGAGACCCAGTACTTC. Translating gives CSARDTAGSQETQYF.

This clonotype has only a few counts. This CDR3 is CASSFGGRYGELFF. In nucleotides, the CDR3 is TGTGCCAGCAGCTTTGGCGGGAGATACGGGGAGCTGTTTTTT. The rearrangement links TRBV7-8 to TRBJ2-2, with 7 nucleotides matching TRBD2. V dropped 3 bases and J dropped 7; count of bases not matched to a gene: 5. Germline V gives CDR1 SGHVS, CDR2 FQNEAQ. The CDR3 sequence is 14 residues long.

This clonotype was counted a few times. The chain is built from TRBV14 and TRBJ2-7, with 10 bases fitting TRBD2. Germline trimming cut 3 bases from V and 2 bases from J; bases unmatched to any gene: 4. The CDR3 covers 15 residues. Per the germline V gene, CDR1 is SGHDN and CDR2 is FVKESK. The CDR3: CASSQEGLATYEQYF. CDR3 coding DNA: TGTGCCAGCAGCCAGGAGGGACTAGCGACCTACGAGCAGTACTTC.

This clonotype came up a few times. V usage is TRBV10-3 and J usage is TRBJ2-3; 9 nucleotides agree with TRBD2. This CDR3 region has 15 residues. V lost 7 bases and J lost 3; bases outside the gene matches: 8. The V gene's germline CDR1 is ENHRY and CDR2 SYGVKD. CDR3 in amino acids: CAIMASGTATDTQYF. CDR3 nucleotides: TGTGCCATCATGGCTAGCGGGACTGCGACAGATACGCAGTATTTT.

The V gene is TRBV18, the J gene TRBJ2-1, with D perhaps TRBD2 (6 bases). CDR1 and CDR2 (germline): KGHSH, LQKENI. CDR3 length: 16 amino acids. The germline V and J ends were trimmed by 0 bases and 3 bases, with 12 bases remaining between them. The CDR3 is CASSPPSSAYYNEQFF. The CDR3 DNA follows: TGTGCCAGCTCACCACCGTCTAGCGCTTACTACAATGAGCAGTTCTTC.

Only a few counts were recorded for this clonotype. The CDR3 spells CASSPLGLSEAFF. CDR3 bases: TGTGCCAGCAGCCCCCTTGGACTGTCTGAAGCTTTCTTT. The chain links TRBV12-3 or TRBV12-4 to TRBJ1-1, with no clear D. Deletions cut 6 bases from V and 6 bases from J, with 14 bases between. This CDR3 region has 13 residues.

Only a few counts were recorded for this clonotype. The chain recombines TRBV28 with TRBJ2-2; no reliable D call. This CDR3 is built from 16 residues. Germline CDR1 and CDR2: MDHEN and SYDVKM. The ends were cut back, 5 bases at V and 3 bases at J, with 16 bases in the middle. The CDR3, as DNA: TGTGCCAGCAGTCCAATCTCGATATCAGACACCGGGGAGCTGTTTTTT. The encoded protein is CASSPISISDTGELFF.